One sample yielded the 15 T cell receptor beta chains listed below, sequenced in a study of cytomegalovirus exposure and HLA in healthy donors. PCR primers comprised 60 Vbeta and 13 Jbeta primers. The table came from immunoSEQ multiplex PCR; TCRdb's copy has only in-frame clones and leaves some out. This table holds some 150,000 clones, approximately 79% found once. The sequencing input was PBMCs. Receptors were obtained from a man aged 45-65 years in good health and CMV-seropositive.

V is TRBV20-1 and J is TRBJ2-3; D is uncertain. The germline V gene encodes CDR1 DFQATT and CDR2 SNEGSKA (reference sequence). The CDR3 is made up of 11 amino acids. Trimming left V 3 bases short and J 1 base short, with 2 bases between. Written as DNA, the CDR3 is TGCAGTGCTAGCGGCACAGATACGCAGTATTTT. Translating gives CSASGTDTQYF.

The chain employs TRBV5-1 and TRBJ2-1; 14 bases fit TRBD2. Germline lookup yields CDR1 SGHRS and CDR2 YFSETQ. The CDR3 contains 17 residues. The V segment lost 6 bases and the J segment 0 bases; nucleotides outside the gene matches: 5. CDR3 residues: CASTSGTSGSSYNEQFF. CDR3 sequence (DNA): TGCGCCAGCACCTCAGGGACTAGCGGGAGCTCCTACAATGAGCAGTTCTTC.

V is TRBV2 and J is TRBJ1-3; D uncertain. This CDR3 spans 14 amino acids. Germline values: CDR1 SNHLY, CDR2 FYNNEI. V gave up 4 bases and J gave up 4 bases, with 11 bases separating them. The CDR3 DNA reads TGTGCCAGCAGTGTCGTTGATAGAGGAAACACCATATATTTT. Residues: CASSVVDRGNTIYF.

This sequence joins TRBV4-1 and TRBJ2-7; weak D call: TRBD1 (5 bases). Trimming took off 3 bases at V and 4 bases at J, with 19 bases between the two ends. CDR3 length: 16 amino acids. Germline V gene sequence: CDR1 MGHRA, CDR2 YSYEKL. The CDR3 region is CASSQRLQAGPYEQYF. Here the CDR3 DNA reads TGCGCCAGCAGCCAGCGCTTACAGGCAGGCCCATACGAGCAGTACTTC.

The chain is built from TRBV5-5 and TRBJ2-7; the D gene is possibly TRBD1 (6 bases). CDR1 is SGHKS and CDR2 is YYEKEE in the germline V gene (reference sequence). V was trimmed by 3 bases and J by 4 bases, leaving 14 bases between them. The CDR3 sequence is 14 residues long. The CDR3 spells CASSSTGYVYEQYF. CDR3 DNA sequence: TGTGCCAGCAGCTCGACAGGATATGTTTACGAGCAGTACTTC.

The genes are TRBV28 and TRBJ1-2; D perhaps matches TRBD1 (6 bases). This CDR3 is 16 amino acids long. Germline V CDR1 and CDR2: MDHEN, SYDVKM. Trimming left V 1 base short and J 2 bases short, with 14 bases between. This CDR3 is CASSLSSWTVNYGYTF. In DNA form, the CDR3 reads TGTGCCAGCAGTTTATCGTCTTGGACAGTCAACTATGGCTACACCTTC.

The J gene is TRBJ2-7, the V gene TRBV6-1; 8 bases are shared with TRBD2. The J segment lost 4 bases and the V segment lost 1 base, leaving 12 bases of the junction unmatched. Looked up from germline, CDR1 is MNHNS and CDR2 is SASEGT. CDR3 length equals 17 residues. The CDR3 nucleotides are TGTGCCAGCAGTGAAGAGCGGGAGTCTCTAGGGGTTTACGAGCAGTACTTC. Protein product: CASSEERESLGVYEQYF.

This rearrangement joins TRBV27 to TRBJ2-7; no clear D. V gave up 3 bases and J gave up 4 bases, with 4 bases separating them. Germline CDR1 and CDR2: MNHEY and SMNVEV (reference sequence). The CDR3 totals 11 residues. The chain's CDR3 is CASSFPYEQYF. CDR3 in DNA: TGTGCCAGCAGTTTCCCTTACGAGCAGTACTTC.

There are a few counts of this clone. The same CDR3 can be traced to other DNA sequences in this sample. The rearrangement joins TRBV18 to TRBJ2-7, with 11 bases aligning to TRBD1. Germline CDR1 KGHSH, CDR2 LQKENI. The ends lost 3 bases at V and 5 bases at J; junction bases unmatched: 3. This CDR3 is built from 14 residues. CDR3 sequence: CASSPGTGGHEQYF. CDR3 nucleotides: TGTGCCAGCTCACCCGGGACAGGGGGGCACGAGCAGTACTTC.

This chain connects TRBV5-8 to TRBJ2-1; 9 bases fit TRBD1. The CDR3 is 15 amino acids. Per germline, CDR1 SGHTS and CDR2 YDEGEE. V was clipped by 4 bases and J by 6 bases; unmatched bases: 8. The CDR3 DNA sequence: TGTGCCAGCAGCAGGAACCGGGACAGGGTCAATGAGCAGTTCTTC. It yields the protein CASSRNRDRVNEQFF.

The chain employs TRBV30 and TRBJ2-5; perhaps TRBD2 as D (5 bases). The length of the CDR3 is 12 residues. The germline gives CDR1 GTSNPN, CDR2 SVGIG (reference sequence). Trimming stripped 0 bases from V and 5 bases from J, with 7 bases between. The CDR3 loop is CAWSVLAETQYF. The CDR3 DNA follows: TGTGCCTGGAGTGTTCTAGCCGAGACCCAGTACTTC.

The gene calls are TRBV7-9 and TRBJ1-1, with D possibly matching TRBD1 (5 bases). This CDR3 comprises 15 residues. The germline gives CDR1 SEHNR, CDR2 FQNEAQ (reference sequence). The V gene lost 7 bases and the J gene lost 4 bases, with 19 bases spanning the gap. CDR3 amino acids: CASTSTLGGSTEAFF. CDR3 DNA sequence: TGTGCCAGCACCTCTACGCTCGGGGGAAGCACTGAAGCTTTCTTT.

The chain couples TRBV5-1 to TRBJ2-5; TRBD1 aligns across 11 bases. V lost 2 bases and J lost 8; bases outside the gene matches: 8. Germline V gives CDR1 SGHRS, CDR2 YFSETQ. This CDR3 contains 15 residues. The CDR3: CASSLAVGTGGTQYF. The CDR3 DNA sequence: TGCGCCAGCAGCTTAGCGGTCGGGACAGGGGGAACCCAGTACTTC.

This chain connects TRBV2 to TRBJ1-1; 8 bases agree with TRBD1. Germline V gene sequence: CDR1 SNHLY, CDR2 FYNNEI. CDR3 length equals 13 residues. With 8 bases clipped from V and 5 bases from J, the junction kept 7 bases outside the gene matches. The CDR3 loop reads CASGTGQDTEAFF. Written as DNA, the CDR3 is TGTGCCAGCGGGACAGGACAGGATACTGAAGCTTTCTTT.

The CDR3 sequence is CASSTTVGSGANVLTF. The CDR3 nucleotides are TGTGCCAGTAGTACGACAGTTGGCTCTGGGGCCAACGTCCTGACTTTC. The chain combines TRBV19 with TRBJ2-6, with D possibly TRBD1 on 5 matching bases. Germline CDR1 is LNHDA and CDR2 is SQIVND (reference sequence). This CDR3 region has 16 residues. Trimming left V 4 bases short and J 0 bases short, with 10 bases between. The whole variable domain, filled in from reference TRBV19 and TRBJ2-6, reads DGGITQSPKYLFRKEGQNVTLSCEQNLNHDAMYWYRQDPGQGLRLIYYSQIVNDFQKGDIAEGYSVSREKKESFPLTVTSAQKNPTAFYLCASSTTVGSGANVLTFGAGSRLTVL.